This TCR beta chain was documented in a study of OX40 agonist ivuxolimab in advanced cancers. The method was immunoSEQ multiplex PCR; TCRdb's version includes in-frame clones alone and lacks a portion of them. Counted here are 65,000 to 70,000 clones, approximately 91% occurring once; the ten biggest clones make up less than 0.3%. In this sample, this clone turned up a few times. V was pared by 1 base and J by 7 bases, with 8 bases between. Germline lookup yields CDR1 GTSNPN and CDR2 SVGIG (reference sequence). This CDR3 contains 13 residues. The sequencing used CD4+ or CD8+ T cells sorted from blood, collected in a trial of the OX40 agonist ivuxolimab. The sequence was obtained from an adult with an advanced solid tumor such as melanoma, head and neck, liver or kidney cancer. This chain uses TRBV30 with TRBJ1-6; D call uncertain. CDR3 bases: TGTGCCTGGAGTGATGCGGTAAATTCACCCCTCCACTTT. It encodes CAWSDAVNSPLHF.